The sequence of this T cell receptor (beta chain) was determined in a study of CD8+CD57+ T cells in acquired aplastic anemia. Trimming cost V 3 bases and J 2 bases; bases outside gene matches: 10. The CDR3 extends over 16 amino acids. Per germline, CDR1 DFQATT and CDR2 SNEGSKA (reference sequence). Study observations and caveats: Patients were compared with controls for CD8+ Simpson's diversity, and no significant difference emerged. Patients had fewer than 35 CD8+ CDR3 sequences in common with controls (the shared set).

For CDR3 and TCR beta VDJ profiling, genomic DNA was the template used. TCRdb analysed the reads with MiXCR anew, one entry per CDR3 protein. The data hold 150,000 or so distinct CDR3 sequences, with about 50% observed a single time. Regarding this clonotype: Its matching antigen is unknown.

The patients chosen for sequencing had shown expansion of CD8+CD57+ cells (detected by flow cytometry). Sequencing input: sorted CD4+, CD8+, or CD8+CD57+ T cells (not recorded which) from PBMCs. The clonotype comes from a human donor with aplastic anemia. The rearrangement joins TRBV20-1 to TRBJ2-7; TRBD1 aligns across 10 bases. The CDR3, as DNA: TGCAGTGCTAGTCCGATGCGTGGGACAGGGGCCTACGAGCAGTACTTC. The encoded protein is CSASPMRGTGAYEQYF.